The 18 T cell receptor beta chains given below trace back to one sample, sequenced in a study of blood T cell repertoires in COVID-19. Profiling relied on immunoSEQ multiplex PCR, and the TCRdb table lists in-frame clones only, not all of them. The table lists about 96,000 clones, 80% to 90% of them singletons, with around 4.2% in the top ten. Specimen: peripheral blood. All receptors derive from a human donor with COVID-19, enrolled during active disease. The donor label of this sample is uncertain.

J is TRBJ2-7 and V is TRBV4-1, with TRBD2 matching 15 bases. V lost 1 base, J lost 5 bases, and 3 bases stayed unmatched. The CDR3 has 16 residues. Germline V lookup: CDR1 MGHRA, CDR2 YSYEKL. The CDR3 nucleotides read TGCGCCAGCAGCCAAGCCGGACTAGCGGGAGGGGACGAGCAGTACTTC. Protein product: CASSQAGLAGGDEQYF.

The chain carries TRBV7-2 and TRBJ1-1; a possible D gene is TRBD1 (5 bases). This CDR3 is 15 amino acids long. Germline V gene lookup returns CDR1 SGHTA and CDR2 FQGNSA. V was pared by 3 bases and J by 2 bases, with 13 bases between. CDR3 in amino acids: CASSFGGTSNTEAFF. The CDR3 nucleotides are TGTGCCAGCAGCTTTGGGGGGACTTCTAACACTGAAGCTTTCTTT.

The V and J genes are TRBV5-1 and TRBJ1-2, with 9 bases aligning to TRBD1. In germline, CDR1 is SGHRS, CDR2 YFSETQ. CDR3 length: 17 amino acids. The V gene end was trimmed by 1 base and the J gene end by 8 bases; junction bases not matched to a gene: 15. CDR3 coding DNA: TGCGCCAGCAGCTTGTCCACCCGACTACAGGGGGCGGGCGGCTACACCTTC. This codes for CASSLSTRLQGAGGYTF.

V usage is TRBV4-1 and J usage is TRBJ1-2, with a possible D match to TRBD1 (6 bases). The V gene lost 6 bases and the J gene lost 5 bases, with 10 bases spanning the gap. There are 12 residues in the CDR3. CDR1 is MGHRA, CDR2 YSYEKL, per germline. In nucleotides, the CDR3 is TGCGCCAGCAGACACACAGGGTATGGCTACACCTTC. This gives the protein CASRHTGYGYTF.

This chain joins TRBV19 and TRBJ1-2, with D possibly matching TRBD1 (5 bases). The V and J ends lost 1 base and 4 bases respectively, with 10 bases between them. CDR1 and CDR2 from the germline V gene are LNHDA and SQIVND (reference sequence). The CDR3 has 14 residues. This chain's CDR3 is CASSIAGDSYGYTF. Here the CDR3 DNA reads TGTGCCAGTAGTATAGCTGGGGACTCCTATGGCTACACCTTC.

CDR3 nucleotides: TGTGCCAGCAGCCAAGACATGGCAGGGTCGGGCACTGAAGCTTTCTTT. It translates to CASSQDMAGSGTEAFF. The chain joins TRBV14 to TRBJ1-1, with D perhaps TRBD1 (5 bases). This CDR3 spans 16 amino acids. Germline-derived CDR1 and CDR2 are SGHDN and FVKESK. Between the trimmed V and J ends, which lost 0 bases and 4 bases, there was a span of 15 bases.

This chain joins TRBV11-3 and TRBJ1-5; TRBD1 might be the D (6 bases). The CDR3 length is 17 residues. The V end lost 0 bases, the J end lost 3 bases, and 15 bases lay between the germline ends. CDR1 and CDR2 from the germline V gene are SGHNT and YENEEA. The CDR3 loop is CASSLEGRGGVNQPQHF. CDR3 DNA: TGTGCCAGCAGCTTAGAGGGCAGGGGTGGGGTCAATCAGCCCCAGCATTTT.

V usage is TRBV7-2 and J usage is TRBJ2-1; 9 positions match TRBD2. The CDR3 is 15 amino acids. In germline, CDR1 is SGHTA, CDR2 FQGNSA. V lost 5 bases and J lost 5; bases outside the gene matches: 7. As DNA, the CDR3 is TGTGCCAGCAGCAAAAGCGGGGGGCCAGACAATGAGCAGTTCTTC. It is translated as CASSKSGGPDNEQFF.

This chain joins TRBV3-1 (or the pseudogene TRBV3-2) and TRBJ2-4; perhaps TRBD1 as D (7 bases). CDR1 and CDR2 from the germline V gene are LGHDT and YNNKEL (reference sequence). Deletions cut 3 bases from V and 7 bases from J, with 19 bases between. The CDR3 sequence is 16 residues long. The CDR3 sequence: CASSHQGGGSGNIQYF. The DNA of the CDR3 is TGTGCCAGCAGCCATCAGGGGGGAGGTAGTGGGAACATTCAGTACTTC.

V and J are TRBV5-4 and TRBJ1-3; no definite D call. CDR1 and CDR2 (germline): SGHNT, YYREEE (reference sequence). The CDR3 runs to 14 residues. V lost 2 bases, J lost 0 bases, and 6 bases lay in between. DNA of the CDR3: TGTGCCAGCAGCTTTGACATCTCTGGAAACACCATATATTTT. Amino acids: CASSFDISGNTIYF. The variable domain in full, with the rest retrieved from reference TRBV5-4 and TRBJ1-3, is ETGVTQSPTHLIKTRGQQVTLRCSSQSGHNTVSWYQQALGQGPQFIFQYYREEENGRGNFPPRFSGLQFPNYSSELNVNALELDDSALYLCASSFDISGNTIYFGEGSWLTVV.

Ten or more counts support this clone. V gene TRBV30 combines with J gene TRBJ1-3; a weak D match, TRBD1 (6 bases). Between the trimmed V and J ends, which lost 0 bases and 6 bases, there was a span of 15 bases. CDR1 and CDR2 from the germline V gene are GTSNPN and SVGIG (reference sequence). This CDR3 has 15 amino acids. CDR3 bases: TGTGCCTGGAGTGTAGGTGGGACACAGAAAAACACCATATATTTT. Residues: CAWSVGGTQKNTIYF.

The V gene is TRBV6-5, the J gene TRBJ1-1; 7 positions agree with TRBD1. Germline CDR1 reads MNHEY; CDR2 reads SVGAGI. This CDR3 is 16 amino acids long. J was trimmed by 3 bases and V by 2 bases; bases with no gene match: 9. The CDR3 sequence is CASSYRPDRVDTEAFF. CDR3 sequence (DNA): TGTGCCAGCAGTTACCGCCCCGACAGGGTGGACACTGAAGCTTTCTTT.

The rearrangement joins TRBV7-9 to TRBJ1-1; D is ambiguous. Per the germline V gene, CDR1 is SEHNR and CDR2 is FQNEAQ (reference sequence). Trimming removed 1 base at V and 3 bases at J, with 12 bases between. This CDR3 region has 15 residues. The CDR3 DNA reads as TGTGCCAGCAGCTTAGGTGGGAGTTTCGACACTGAAGCTTTCTTT. Its translation is CASSLGGSFDTEAFF.

This clone was found once. J is TRBJ1-1 and V is TRBV11-2; D is possibly TRBD1 (6 bases). The CDR3 spans 14 residues. With 0 bases removed from V and 11 bases from J, the gap between germline ends came to 16 bases. CDR1 and CDR2 from the germline V gene are SGHAT and FQNNGV. The CDR3 sequence is CASSLEGTGLSAFF. The CDR3 nucleotides are TGTGCCAGCAGCTTAGAGGGAACAGGGTTGAGCGCTTTCTTT.

This clone was recorded once. CDR3 coding DNA: TGTGCCAGCAGCCCGAGGAATGGGGAAAAACTGTTTTTT. The encoded protein is CASSPRNGEKLFF. V is TRBV7-3 and J is TRBJ1-4; no clear D gene. The germline CDR1 and CDR2 sequences are SGHTA and FQGTGA. V was clipped by 5 bases and J by 8 bases, with 12 bases between them. The CDR3 loop spans 13 amino acids.

V and J are TRBV29-1 and TRBJ2-3; D is unresolved. CDR1 is SQVTM and CDR2 is ANQGSEA in the germline V gene. CDR3 length: 12 amino acids. The V and J ends lost 7 bases and 2 bases respectively, with 10 bases between them. CDR3 loop: CSATENTDTQYF. In nucleotides, the CDR3 is TGCAGCGCAACAGAGAACACAGATACGCAGTATTTT.

The J gene is TRBJ2-7, the V gene TRBV3-1 (or the pseudogene TRBV3-2); 9 positions agree with TRBD1. CDR3 length: 14 residues. CDR1 is LGHDT and CDR2 is YNNKEL in the germline V gene (reference sequence). V lost 3 bases to trimming and J lost 4 bases; unmatched junction nucleotides: 4. Written as DNA, the CDR3 is TGTGCCAGCAGCCATCATGGACAGGGGTACGAGCAGTACTTC. Its translation is CASSHHGQGYEQYF.

The rearrangement links TRBV5-1 to TRBJ1-1; TRBD1 agrees at 7 bases. The V segment lost 3 bases and the J segment 1 base; nucleotides outside the gene matches: 6. The CDR3 has 15 residues. CDR1 and CDR2 (germline): SGHRS, YFSETQ. The CDR3 protein is CASSSTGVRNTEAFF. The CDR3 nucleotides are TGCGCCAGCAGCTCTACAGGGGTTAGGAACACTGAAGCTTTCTTT.